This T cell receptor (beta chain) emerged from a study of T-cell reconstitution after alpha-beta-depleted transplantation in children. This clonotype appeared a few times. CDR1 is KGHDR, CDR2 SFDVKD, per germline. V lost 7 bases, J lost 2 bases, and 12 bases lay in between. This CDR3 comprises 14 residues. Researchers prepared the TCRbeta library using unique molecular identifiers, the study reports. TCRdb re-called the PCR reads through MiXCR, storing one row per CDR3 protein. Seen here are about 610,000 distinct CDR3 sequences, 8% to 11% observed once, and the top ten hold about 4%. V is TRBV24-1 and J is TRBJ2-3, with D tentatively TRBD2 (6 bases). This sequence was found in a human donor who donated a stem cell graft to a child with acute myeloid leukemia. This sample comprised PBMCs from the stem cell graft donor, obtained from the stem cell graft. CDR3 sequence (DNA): TGTGCCACCAGCTTAGCGGAACTCACAGATACGCAGTATTTT. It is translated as CATSLAELTDTQYF.